The clone carrying this T cell receptor (beta chain) appeared many times. As yet, its antigen is unknown. The sample is drawn from a study of blood T cells in healthy people across ages. CDR1 is SNHLY and CDR2 is FYNNEI in the germline V gene. The V segment lost 7 bases and the J segment 4 bases; nucleotides outside the gene matches: 2. This CDR3 region has 13 residues. Alongside a J-beta primer mix, a sample-barcoded 5' primer served in a second PCR lasting roughly 6 to 11 cycles. Each CDR3 protein is one row after TCRdb ran MiXCR on the 5' RACE reads. The table includes approximately 1.5 million distinct CDR3 sequences, about 32% detected once. Study-level findings and limits: Older age went with lower TCR beta diversity per million T cells, in a roughly linear way. It was the long-lived donors that had more naive CD4+ cells and higher diversity than aged donors.

The V call is TRBV2, the J call TRBJ2-7, with 12 bases matching TRBD2. The source of this sequence is a woman in her twenties or thirties in good health. Sample: blood. The DNA of the CDR3 is TGTGCCAGCACTGGACTAGCGGGGTACGAGCAGTACTTC. This sequence encodes CASTGLAGYEQYF.